This T cell receptor beta chain was sequenced for a study of PD-1 blockade in classical Hodgkin lymphoma. The germline V gene encodes CDR1 MNHNY and CDR2 SVGAGI (reference sequence). CDR3 length: 15 amino acids. Between the trimmed V and J ends, which lost 8 bases and 3 bases, there was a span of 18 bases. No patient escaped relapse after autologous stem cell transplantation, and brentuximab vedotin exposure varied. The protocol was immunoSEQ multiplex PCR, while the TCRdb copy is restricted to in-frame clones and leaves out a portion. The table lists under 75,000 clones, 88% of them singletons, with under 7% in the top ten.

V gene TRBV6-6 combines with J gene TRBJ2-3, with a weak D call TRBD2 (5 bases). This TCR was sampled from a human donor with classical Hodgkin lymphoma. The sequencing used peripheral blood mononuclear cells (PBMCs), collected before the second cycle of nivolumab. In nucleotides, the CDR3 is TGTGCCAGCCAACCCTCCCGGGGAGAGACAGATACGCAGTATTTT. Its protein product is CASQPSRGETDTQYF.